Listed below are T cell receptor beta chains from one sample, sequenced in a study of OX40 agonist ivuxolimab in advanced cancers. Sequencing used immunoSEQ multiplex PCR; TCRdb keeps in-frame clones, though not all of them. The sample lists around 43,000 clones, 89% seen once, with about 15% in the top ten. The sample was CD4+ or CD8+ T cells sorted from blood, taken in a trial of the OX40 agonist ivuxolimab. Every receptor here comes from an adult with an advanced solid tumor such as melanoma, head and neck, liver or kidney cancer. Each CDR3 is given with its conserved first and last residue. The D gene is left open where the match is weak. Not all rows give a size; the values are once, few, many and, for expanded clones, a class.

NA	NA	TRBV7-6	TRBJ2-3	CASSSPGGWGQTTDTQYF
NA	NA	TRBV14	TRBJ1-2	CASSHSFYGYTF
NA	NA	TRBV27	TRBJ2-1	CASSFGRGSYNEQFF
NA	TRBD1	TRBV6-1	TRBJ1-2	CASRAGAGGLYGYTF
NA	NA	TRBV6-6	TRBJ1-5	CASSYLDISNQPQHF
NA	TRBD2	TRBV2	TRBJ2-3	CASSEVGLAGTSDTQYF
NA	NA	TRBV19	TRBJ1-1	CASPNEGGLMNTEAFF
NA	NA	TRBV2	TRBJ2-2	CASSFGWNTGELFF
NA	TRBD1	TRBV4-1	TRBJ2-1	CASSHPDRVNEQFF
NA	NA	TRBV5-1	TRBJ2-7	CASRTSPGRVYYEQYF
NA	TRBD2	TRBV7-8	TRBJ2-3	CASSPPLAAPSTDTQYF
NA	NA	TRBV2	TRBJ2-3	CASGPAMDTQYF
once	NA	TRBV6-5	TRBJ1-3	CASTKTVGDTIYF
NA	NA	TRBV27	TRBJ2-7	CASMGRGYEQYF
NA	TRBD1	TRBV25-1	TRBJ1-4	CASSEQGANEKLFF
NA	NA	TRBV28	TRBJ1-5	CASSLREGLNQPQHF
NA	NA	TRBV5-6	TRBJ2-7	CASSLGGGEQYF
once	TRBD2	TRBV19	TRBJ2-3	CASSLNHWTSGTDTQYF
NA	TRBD1	TRBV4-1	TRBJ2-3	CASSQDPGQGITDTQYF
once	TRBD1	TRBV6-1	TRBJ1-2	CASSLGDRVLEGYTF
NA	NA	TRBV7-9	TRBJ1-5	CASSTGNQPQHF
few	NA	TRBV4-2	TRBJ2-1	CASSQEGLASFF
few	NA	TRBV4-1	TRBJ2-7	CASSQVLGGSQGYEQYF
NA	TRBD2	TRBV6-4	TRBJ2-1	CASSEGVAGGGSYNEQFF
once	NA	TRBV6-6	TRBJ2-7	CASSYSTTYEQYF
NA	NA	TRBV4-1	TRBJ1-4	CASSETLILNEKLFF
NA	NA	TRBV30	TRBJ2-1	CAWSIGRGNNEQFF
NA	TRBD1	TRBV7-8	TRBJ2-1	CASSLPGQDNEQFF
once	TRBD2	TRBV6-4	TRBJ2-3	CASSAVAGSGDTQYF
NA	NA	TRBV19	TRBJ1-1	CASSIDRSGSTEAFF
NA	TRBD2	TRBV9	TRBJ2-1	CASTLGLAENEQFF
NA	TRBD2	TRBV2	TRBJ2-3	CASSGLAGLSVDTQYF
once	NA	TRBV29-1	TRBJ2-7	CSVEAQDSYEQYF
NA	NA	TRBV27	TRBJ2-7	CASSSFLPGPGEQYF
NA	NA	TRBV6-1	TRBJ1-3	CASTPPGGSGNTIYF
once	NA	TRBV11-3	TRBJ1-1	CASSPRAGNTEAFF
NA	TRBD2	TRBV4-1	TRBJ2-5	CASRSSGGQETQYF
NA	TRBD2	TRBV10-3	TRBJ2-1	CAISPGGNNEQFF
NA	NA	TRBV27	TRBJ1-5	CASSLNPVPGRAKPQHF
NA	NA	TRBV6-1	TRBJ2-1	CASSEGWARNNEQFF
NA	TRBD2	TRBV7-9	TRBJ2-3	CASLPPTSGSTDTQYF
NA	TRBD2	TRBV6-6	TRBJ2-7	CASASPGGEQYF
NA	TRBD1	TRBV15	TRBJ2-5	CATSRVRGYQETQYF
NA	NA	TRBV4-1	TRBJ1-1	CASSQGWIRGTEAFF
NA	NA	TRBV11-2	TRBJ1-1	CASTFKNTEAFF